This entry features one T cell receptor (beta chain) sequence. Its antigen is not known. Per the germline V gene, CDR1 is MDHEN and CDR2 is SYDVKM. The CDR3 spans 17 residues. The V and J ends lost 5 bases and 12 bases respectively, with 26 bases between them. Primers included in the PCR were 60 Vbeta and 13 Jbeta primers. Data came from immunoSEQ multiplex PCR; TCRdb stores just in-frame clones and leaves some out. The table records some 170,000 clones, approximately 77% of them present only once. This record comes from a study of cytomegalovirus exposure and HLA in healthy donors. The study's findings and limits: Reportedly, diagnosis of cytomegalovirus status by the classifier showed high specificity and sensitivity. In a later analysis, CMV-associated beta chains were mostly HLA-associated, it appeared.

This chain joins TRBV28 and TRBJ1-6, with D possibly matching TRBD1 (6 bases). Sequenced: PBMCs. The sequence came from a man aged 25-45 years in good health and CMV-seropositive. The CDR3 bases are TGTGCCAGCAGTACGCCGGGACACCGAATTGGAATAGAACCCCTCCACTTT. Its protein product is CASSTPGHRIGIEPLHF.